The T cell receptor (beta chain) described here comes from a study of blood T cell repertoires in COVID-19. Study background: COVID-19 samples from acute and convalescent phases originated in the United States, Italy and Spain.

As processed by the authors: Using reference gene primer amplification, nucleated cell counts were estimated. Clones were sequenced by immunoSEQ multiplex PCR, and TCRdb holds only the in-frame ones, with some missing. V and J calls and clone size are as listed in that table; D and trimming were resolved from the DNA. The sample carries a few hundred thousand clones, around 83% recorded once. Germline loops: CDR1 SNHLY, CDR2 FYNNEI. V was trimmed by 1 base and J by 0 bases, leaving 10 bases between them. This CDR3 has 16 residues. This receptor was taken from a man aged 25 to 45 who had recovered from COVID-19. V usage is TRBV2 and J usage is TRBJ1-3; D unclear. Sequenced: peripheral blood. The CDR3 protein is CASSEGLATSGNTIYF. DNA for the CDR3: TGTGCCAGCAGTGAAGGTTTGGCAACCTCTGGAAACACCATATATTTT.